Below, 2 T cell receptor beta chains from the same sample are listed, as sequenced in a study of T cell repertoires in cytomegalovirus infection. Via MiXCR, TCRdb re-called the reads, giving one row per CDR3 protein. The sample comprises more than 400,000 distinct CDR3 sequences, about a quarter of which are singletons, and about 12% rests with the top ten. Input material: PBMCs. These receptors were obtained from a human donor in good health (CMV status not recorded). Some clones in this sample may be carry-over from other donors' samples.

The rearrangement uses TRBV6-6 and TRBJ2-3; 10 nucleotides line up with TRBD2. With V trimmed by 0 bases and J by 6 bases, 6 bases remained unmatched. The CDR3 contains 16 residues. Per germline, CDR1 MNHNY and CDR2 SVGAGI (reference sequence). The CDR3 is CASSYSGLAARDTQYF. The CDR3 nucleotides are TGTGCCAGCAGTTACTCAGGACTAGCGGCGAGGGATACGCAGTATTTT.

This clonotype was counted between two and nine times. V gene TRBV28 combines with J gene TRBJ1-2; no reliable D call. The V gene lost 3 bases and the J gene lost 7 bases, with 9 bases spanning the gap. Per germline, CDR1 MDHEN and CDR2 SYDVKM. The CDR3 extends over 12 amino acids. In nucleotides, the CDR3 is TGTGCCAGCAGTTTCAGTTTGAGTGGCTACACCTTC. Its protein product is CASSFSLSGYTF.